Shown below are 27 T cell receptor beta chains from a single sample sequenced in a study of T cells in Graves' hyperthyroidism and ophthalmopathy. Amplification targeted TCR beta CDR3 regions from RNA transcripts. HTBI primers drove first-round RT-PCR of the TCR CDR3. TCRdb independently ran MiXCR on the multiplex PCR reads; one entry per CDR3 protein. The sample lists about 590,000 distinct CDR3 sequences; approximately 14% were seen once. The source material was blood. Source of these receptors: a woman aged 25 to 39 with Graves' hyperthyroidism.

The CDR3 sequence is CASSFRQGNEKLFF. Written as DNA, the CDR3 is TGCGCCAGCAGCTTTCGGCAGGGGAATGAAAAACTGTTTTTT. This rearrangement joins TRBV5-1 to TRBJ1-4, with a tentative D call TRBD1 (6 bases). CDR3 size: 14 residues. The ends were cut back, 2 bases at V and 5 bases at J, with 10 bases in the middle. Germline lookup yields CDR1 SGHRS and CDR2 YFSETQ.

This clonotype was recorded many times. The V gene is TRBV2, the J gene TRBJ1-4; tentatively, D is TRBD1 (5 bases). Germline loops: CDR1 SNHLY, CDR2 FYNNEI. The CDR3 is made up of 15 amino acids. V was pared by 4 bases and J by 0 bases, with 9 bases between. The CDR3 DNA reads as TGTGCCAGCAGTGCAACAGGTGCAACTAATGAAAAACTGTTTTTT. It translates to CASSATGATNEKLFF.

This clonotype was seen many times. This chain joins TRBV5-1 and TRBJ2-7; the D is unclear. Trimming took off 1 base at V and 5 bases at J, with 7 bases between the two ends. The germline gives CDR1 SGHRS, CDR2 YFSETQ. The CDR3 loop spans 12 amino acids. CDR3: CASSLSNNEQYF. The CDR3 DNA follows: TGCGCCAGCAGCTTGTCTAACAACGAGCAGTACTTC.

This clonotype was seen ten or more times. The chain employs TRBV11-3 and TRBJ2-1; no reliable D call. Per germline, CDR1 SGHNT and CDR2 YENEEA. The CDR3 contains 16 residues. V was trimmed by 5 bases and J by 8 bases, leaving 22 bases between them. The CDR3 coding sequence is TGTGCCAGCAGCCCTAACGATGCGACAAAGAATGATGAGCAGTTCTTC. It translates to CASSPNDATKNDEQFF. The complete variable domain, with remaining parts taken from reference TRBV11-3 and TRBJ2-1, reads EAGVVQSPRYKIIEKKQPVAFWCNPISGHNTLYWYLQNLGQGPELLIRYENEEAVDDSQLPKDRFSAERLKGVDSTLKIQPAELGDSAVYLCASSPNDATKNDEQFFGPGTRLTVL.

This clonotype was seen at least ten times. The chain carries TRBV20-1 and TRBJ2-5; D remains unclear. The V end lost 2 bases, the J end lost 5 bases, and 12 bases lay between the germline ends. Germline CDR1 is DFQATT and CDR2 is SNEGSKA (reference sequence). This CDR3 is built from 13 residues. The CDR3 region is CSARFAVGETQYF. The CDR3 bases are TGCAGTGCTAGATTTGCTGTCGGGGAGACCCAGTACTTC.

This clonotype was counted at least ten times. The chain combines TRBV28 with TRBJ1-1, with 9 bases matching TRBD1. With V trimmed by 5 bases and J by 0 bases, 16 bases remained unmatched. The germline CDR1 and CDR2 sequences are MDHEN and SYDVKM. The CDR3 sequence is 19 residues long. The CDR3 protein is CASSSLHVITGGVNTEAFF. In DNA, the CDR3 is TGTGCCAGCAGTAGCCTACACGTTATTACAGGGGGCGTGAACACTGAAGCTTTCTTT.

This clonotype appeared many times. The chain links TRBV19 to TRBJ1-1; 8 bases are shared with TRBD1. V dropped 4 bases and J dropped 5; count of bases not matched to a gene: 9. CDR1 and CDR2 (germline): LNHDA, SQIVND (reference sequence). The CDR3 loop spans 15 amino acids. In DNA, the CDR3 is TGTGCCAGTAGTAAGACCCAGGGGGCTCGGACTGAAGCTTTCTTT. It translates to CASSKTQGARTEAFF.

Regarding this clonotype: With a much larger clone just one base away, this may be a read error. The gene calls are TRBV6-2 or TRBV6-3 and TRBJ2-7; 10 bases are a match to TRBD2. From germline, CDR1 is MNHEY and CDR2 SVGEGT. The CDR3 runs 20 residues. The CDR3 DNA reads TGTGCCAGCAGTTACTCGAGTATCTCCCTAGCGGGAGAGGTAAGGTACGTGCAGTACTTC. This encodes CASSYSSISLAGEVRYVQYF.

The genes are TRBV27 and TRBJ2-1; 11 nucleotides agree with TRBD2. The trim removed 6 bases at V and 4 bases at J, leaving 8 bases unmatched. This CDR3 region has 16 residues. From germline, CDR1 is MNHEY and CDR2 SMNVEV (reference sequence). The CDR3, as DNA: TGTGCCAGCAGACCCCTTAGCGGGAGGGCTTACAATGAGCAGTTCTTC. Translated, it gives CASRPLSGRAYNEQFF.

Many counts were recorded for this clonotype. The chain combines TRBV28 with TRBJ2-1; D perhaps matches TRBD2 (6 bases). The germline gives CDR1 MDHEN, CDR2 SYDVKM. CDR3 length equals 13 residues. V gave up 2 bases and J gave up 9 bases, with 11 bases separating them. The CDR3 nucleotides are TGTGCCAGCAGTTTACCGACTAGTAGTGAGCAGTTCTTC. Its protein is CASSLPTSSEQFF.

This clonotype was detected many times. This rearrangement joins TRBV6-2 or TRBV6-3 to TRBJ2-7; 7 nucleotides agree with TRBD2. J gave up 6 bases and V 0 bases, and 8 bases lay outside the gene matches. Germline CDR1 reads MNHEY; CDR2 reads SVGEGT. The CDR3 extends over 15 amino acids. The CDR3 region is CASSYSSVRGGEQYF. The CDR3, as DNA: TGTGCCAGCAGTTACTCATCAGTCCGCGGGGGCGAGCAGTACTTC.

This clonotype was observed a single time. V usage is TRBV28 and J usage is TRBJ2-7; D is unresolved. Trimming left V 8 bases short and J 0 bases short, with 14 bases between. CDR3 size: 14 residues. Germline V CDR1 and CDR2: MDHEN, SYDVKM. DNA for the CDR3: TGTGCCAGCCGAAACAGCGAACTCTCCTACGAGCAGTACTTC. This codes for CASRNSELSYEQYF.

This clonotype was recorded at least ten times. The chain combines TRBV29-1 with TRBJ2-7; 9 bases are shared with TRBD1. Trimming at V came to 6 bases and at J to 5 bases, leaving 14 bases not matched to a gene. From germline, CDR1 is SQVTM and CDR2 ANQGSEA. The length of the CDR3 is 15 residues. The CDR3 sequence: CSVARAGQGFDEQYF. CDR3 bases: TGCAGCGTCGCCCGAGCGGGACAGGGTTTCGACGAGCAGTACTTC.

This clonotype came up many times. This chain connects TRBV5-6 to TRBJ2-7; the D gene is possibly TRBD1 (6 bases). This CDR3 spans 14 amino acids. V was clipped by 4 bases and J by 2 bases, with 13 bases between them. Germline-derived CDR1 and CDR2 are SGHDT and YYEEEE. The CDR3 nucleotides are TGTGCCAGCAGCCGGACGGGACATACCTACGAGCAGTACTTC. As protein: CASSRTGHTYEQYF.

This clonotype appeared a few times. This chain links TRBV19 with TRBJ1-1; D is perhaps TRBD1 (6 bases). V was clipped by 7 bases and J by 5 bases, with 14 bases between them. The CDR3 sequence is 13 residues long. Germline lookup yields CDR1 LNHDA and CDR2 SQIVND (reference sequence). CDR3 sequence (DNA): TGTGCCAGTAAGCAGGGGCGCGTGACTGAAGCTTTCTTT. Its translation is CASKQGRVTEAFF.

At least ten counts were recorded for this clonotype. The chain is built from TRBV20-1 and TRBJ1-5; 8 bases are shared with TRBD1. This CDR3 is built from 14 residues. With V trimmed by 4 bases and J by 6 bases, 8 bases remained unmatched. The germline gives CDR1 DFQATT, CDR2 SNEGSKA (reference sequence). The CDR3 sequence is CSATGTGDVQPQHF. The CDR3 DNA sequence: TGCAGTGCTACAGGGACAGGCGACGTTCAGCCCCAGCATTTT.

This rearrangement joins TRBV7-3 to TRBJ2-3, with 9 bases matching TRBD1. The CDR3 has 14 amino acids. In germline, CDR1 is SGHTA, CDR2 FQGTGA. With V trimmed by 3 bases and J by 6 bases, 4 bases remained unmatched. As DNA, the CDR3 is TGTGCCAGCAGCTTTGGGACAGGGAAGGATACGCAGTATTTT. It specifies CASSFGTGKDTQYF.

The V call is TRBV3-1, the J call TRBJ2-2; 14 positions agree with TRBD2. The CDR3 is 17 amino acids. The ends lost 6 bases at V and 7 bases at J; junction bases unmatched: 10. CDR1 and CDR2 (germline): LGHDT, YNNKEL (reference sequence). The CDR3 here is CASRRGTSGSNGGELFF. CDR3 coding DNA: TGTGCCAGCAGGAGAGGGACTAGCGGGAGTAACGGCGGGGAGCTGTTTTTT. Looking up the rest from reference TRBV3-1 and TRBJ2-2 gives the full variable domain: DTAVSQTPKYLVTQMGNDKSIKCEQNLGHDTMYWYKQDSKKFLKIMFSYNNKELIINETVPNRFSPKSPDKAHLNLHINSLELGDSAVYFCASRRGTSGSNGGELFFGEGSRLTVL.

This clonotype occurred many times. The chain carries TRBV2 and TRBJ2-1; 12 bases align to TRBD2. Germline V gives CDR1 SNHLY, CDR2 FYNNEI. The CDR3 totals 16 residues. V shed 5 bases and J 5 bases; nucleotides not matched to a gene: 7. In DNA form, the CDR3 reads TGTGCCAGCAGTTTGCGGACTAGCGGGGAACACAATGAGCAGTTCTTC. Its protein is CASSLRTSGEHNEQFF.

CDR3 region: CASSTEPSVGEQFF. The CDR3 DNA sequence: TGCGCCAGCAGCACAGAACCTAGCGTCGGCGAGCAGTTCTTC. V gene TRBV5-1 combines with J gene TRBJ2-1; weak D call: TRBD2 (6 bases). The CDR3 is 14 amino acids. CDR1 SGHRS and CDR2 YFSETQ come from the germline V gene. Trimming took 4 bases from V and 10 from J, leaving 18 bases between them. Looking up the rest from reference TRBV5-1 and TRBJ2-1 gives the full variable domain: KAGVTQTPRYLIKTRGQQVTLSCSPISGHRSVSWYQQTPGQGLQFLFEYFSETQRNKGNFPGRFSGRQFSNSRSEMNVSTLELGDSALYLCASSTEPSVGEQFFGPGTRLTVL.

In this sample, this clonotype turned up many times. The rearrangement links TRBV6-1 to TRBJ1-2; 8 nucleotides agree with TRBD1. Germline loops: CDR1 MNHNS, CDR2 SASEGT. There are 14 residues in the CDR3. Unmatched junction bases numbered 7, after V lost 6 bases and J lost 4 bases. CDR3 nucleotide sequence: TGTGCCAGCAGCTCGACAGGGGATCCCTATGGCTACACCTTC. It codes for CASSSTGDPYGYTF.

This clonotype has more than one count but fewer than ten. The V gene is TRBV5-5, the J gene TRBJ1-1; 9 nucleotides match TRBD1. Germline CDR1 and CDR2: SGHKS and YYEKEE (reference sequence). The V and J ends lost 2 bases and 6 bases, in that order; junction bases with no gene match: 14. The CDR3 loop spans 17 amino acids. The CDR3 protein is CASSLEGTGWSWSEAFF. The DNA of the CDR3 is TGTGCCAGCAGCTTAGAGGGGACAGGGTGGTCTTGGTCTGAAGCTTTCTTT.

This clonotype was counted a few times. This chain uses TRBV27 with TRBJ2-1, with D hard to call. V shed 0 bases and J shed 12 bases, with 15 bases lying between them. The CDR3 runs 14 residues. Per the germline V gene, CDR1 is MNHEY and CDR2 is SMNVEV (reference sequence). In DNA, the CDR3 is TGTGCCAGCAGTTTATCGGGTTCCAAAAGAGGGCAGTTCTTC. Its translation is CASSLSGSKRGQFF.

Many counts were recorded for this clonotype. The chain carries TRBV6-1 and TRBJ2-7, with D possibly matching TRBD2 (5 bases). V gave up 6 bases and J gave up 4 bases, with 13 bases separating them. The CDR3 loop spans 13 amino acids. Germline V gene lookup returns CDR1 MNHNS and CDR2 SASEGT. The CDR3 nucleotides are TGTGCCAGCAGGCTAGAGGGCCAGTACGAGCAGTACTTC. This encodes CASRLEGQYEQYF.

This clonotype was counted between two and nine times. The rearrangement joins TRBV7-9 to TRBJ2-1; possibly TRBD2 for D (7 bases). Trimming took 5 bases from V and 6 from J, leaving 23 bases between them. Germline CDR1 is SEHNR and CDR2 is FQNEAQ (reference sequence). The CDR3 totals 17 residues. CDR3 amino acids: CASSMPLGGGPLNEQFF. DNA for the CDR3: TGTGCCAGCAGCATGCCTCTAGGGGGAGGGCCCCTCAATGAGCAGTTCTTC.

This clonotype was seen repeatedly, ten times or more. The chain uses TRBV12-3 or TRBV12-4 and TRBJ1-1, with D maybe TRBD1 (5 bases). The V and J ends lost 8 bases and 7 bases respectively, with 8 bases between them. The CDR3 covers 10 residues. The CDR3 here is CASRDDEAFF. The CDR3 bases are TGTGCCAGCCGGGACGATGAAGCTTTCTTT.

This clonotype was observed a handful of times. The chain employs TRBV12-3 or TRBV12-4 and TRBJ2-2; the D gene is possibly TRBD2 (5 bases). CDR3 length equals 13 residues. Trimming removed 6 bases from V and 5 bases from J, with 10 bases in between. The CDR3 here is CASRPRGTGELFF. CDR3 nucleotides: TGTGCCAGCAGACCCCGAGGGACCGGGGAGCTGTTTTTT.